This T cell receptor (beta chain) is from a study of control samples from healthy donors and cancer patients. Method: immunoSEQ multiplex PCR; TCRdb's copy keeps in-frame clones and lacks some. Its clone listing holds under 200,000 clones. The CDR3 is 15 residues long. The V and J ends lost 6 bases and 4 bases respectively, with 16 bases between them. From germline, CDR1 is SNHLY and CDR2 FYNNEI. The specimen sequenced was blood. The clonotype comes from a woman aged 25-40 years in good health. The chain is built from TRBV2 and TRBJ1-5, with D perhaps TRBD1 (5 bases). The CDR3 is CASRQDSLRNQPQHF. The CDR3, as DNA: TGTGCCAGCAGGCAAGACAGCTTAAGAAATCAGCCCCAGCATTTT.